The 20 T cell receptor beta chains given below trace back to one sample, sequenced in a study of T cells after posttransplantation cyclophosphamide. Sequencing was performed with immunoSEQ multiplex PCR; in TCRdb, only in-frame clones are kept and a portion is missing. The sample is made up of tens of thousands of clones, none counted only once. What was sequenced was PBMCs. Every receptor here comes from a man in his forties or fifties in good health, CMV-negative, and a related stem cell transplant donor.

Ten or more counts support this clone. The V call is TRBV19, the J call TRBJ1-1; D gene uncertain. Germline CDR1 is LNHDA and CDR2 is SQIVND (reference sequence). V was shortened by 1 base and J by 1 base, with 7 bases between the two germline ends. The CDR3 consists of 14 residues. The CDR3 sequence: CASSIVAGNTEAFF. Here the CDR3 DNA reads TGTGCCAGTAGTATAGTGGCGGGGAACACTGAAGCTTTCTTT. The full variable domain, completed using reference TRBV19 and TRBJ1-1, is DGGITQSPKYLFRKEGQNVTLSCEQNLNHDAMYWYRQDPGQGLRLIYYSQIVNDFQKGDIAEGYSVSREKKESFPLTVTSAQKNPTAFYLCASSIVAGNTEAFFGQGTRLTVV.

The chain recombines TRBV27 with TRBJ2-5; the D gene is possibly TRBD2 (6 bases). The end of the DNA fits TRBJ2-7 better, so the J call may be wrong. Looked up from germline, CDR1 is MNHEY and CDR2 is SMNVEV (reference sequence). This CDR3 is built from 14 residues. CDR3 sequence reads: CASRQTGLPYEQYF. CDR3 bases: TGTGCCAGCAGGCAAACGGGACTCCCTTACGAGCAGTACTTC.

This clone showed up many times. This chain links TRBV4-2 with TRBJ2-1, with 7 bases aligning to TRBD2. J lost 0 bases, V lost 4 bases, and 3 bases had no gene match. The CDR3 runs 15 residues. CDR1 is LGHNA, CDR2 YNFKEQ, per germline. The CDR3 DNA is TGTGCCAGCAGCCGGAGCGGGATCTCCTACAATGAGCAGTTCTTC. Protein: CASSRSGISYNEQFF.

In this sample, this clone turned up a few times. Compared with germline, one end of the junction differs, possibly owing to a read error. Within the sample, other DNA sequences also encode this same CDR3. This chain uses TRBV6-1 with TRBJ1-1; 9 bases map to TRBD1. The germline CDR1 and CDR2 sequences are MNHNS and SASEGT. CDR3 length equals 17 residues. The CDR3 reads CASSGLWTGAENTEAFF. Here the CDR3 DNA reads TGTGCCAGCAGTGGACTGTGGACAGGGGCCGAGAACACTGAGGCTTTCTTT.

The sample holds many counts of this clone. The genes are TRBV19 and TRBJ1-5; TRBD1 is a possible D gene (5 bases). Trimming pared 7 bases from V and 1 base from J, leaving 17 bases between. The CDR3 spans 16 residues. Germline V gene sequence: CDR1 LNHDA, CDR2 SQIVND (reference sequence). CDR3 loop: CASTNRGGASNQPQHF. In DNA form, the CDR3 reads TGTGCCAGTACCAACCGAGGAGGGGCGAGCAATCAGCCCCAGCATTTT. Full variable domain (missing parts from reference TRBV19 and TRBJ1-5): DGGITQSPKYLFRKEGQNVTLSCEQNLNHDAMYWYRQDPGQGLRLIYYSQIVNDFQKGDIAEGYSVSREKKESFPLTVTSAQKNPTAFYLCASTNRGGASNQPQHFGDGTRLSIL.

This clone has at least ten counts. The rearrangement joins TRBV6-5 to TRBJ1-2; D remains unclear. Germline CDR1 and CDR2: MNHEY and SVGAGI. The V end was cut by 2 bases, the J end by 0 bases, with 10 bases between. The CDR3 is made up of 15 amino acids. The CDR3 bases are TGTGCCAGCAGTTACGGGCAGACCTCTAACTATGGCTACACCTTC. Its protein is CASSYGQTSNYGYTF.

The table lists this clone with many counts. The chain recombines TRBV25-1 with TRBJ2-3; D is possibly TRBD2 (5 bases). V gave up 4 bases and J gave up 2 bases, with 10 bases separating them. This CDR3 has 14 amino acids. Germline assignment: CDR1 MGHDK and CDR2 SYGVNS. This CDR3 reads CASSAAGSTDTQYF. For the CDR3, the DNA is TGTGCCAGCAGTGCGGCGGGTTCCACAGATACGCAGTATTTT. Based on the CDR3 plus reference TRBV25-1 and TRBJ2-3, the full variable domain is EADIYQTPRYLVIGTGKKITLECSQTMGHDKMYWYQQDPGMELHLIHYSYGVNSTEKGDLSSESTVSRIRTEHFPLTLESARPSHTSQYLCASSAAGSTDTQYFGPGTRLTVL.

This clone was picked up many times. As DNA, the CDR3 is TGTGCCAGCAGCCCAGGAGGGAGTCCCCACGAGCAGTACTTC. It codes for CASSPGGSPHEQYF. The chain links TRBV9 to TRBJ2-7; a weak D match, TRBD2 (6 bases). From germline, CDR1 is SGDLS and CDR2 YYNGEE. The germline V and J ends were trimmed by 4 bases and 5 bases, with 16 bases remaining between them. The length of the CDR3 is 14 residues. Complete variable domain (other parts from reference TRBV9 and TRBJ2-7): DSGVTQTPKHLITATGQRVTLRCSPRSGDLSVYWYQQSLDQGLQFLIQYYNGEERAKGNILERFSAQQFPDLHSELNLSSLELGDSALYFCASSPGGSPHEQYFGPGTRLTVT.

This clone was detected many times. DNA of the CDR3: TGTGCCAGCAAATTGACCAGGGGGTACACCGGGGAGCTGTTTTTT. It encodes CASKLTRGYTGELFF. This sequence joins TRBV2 and TRBJ2-2; 7 bases agree with TRBD1. The CDR3 runs 15 residues. The trim removed 7 bases at V and 3 bases at J, leaving 8 bases unmatched. The germline CDR1 and CDR2 sequences are SNHLY and FYNNEI.

This clone was found many times. The chain employs TRBV27 and TRBJ2-1, with 8 positions matching TRBD2. V shed 4 bases and J 0 bases; nucleotides not matched to a gene: 17. Germline V gene lookup returns CDR1 MNHEY and CDR2 SMNVEV (reference sequence). The CDR3 totals 20 residues. For the CDR3, the DNA is TGTGCCAGCAGTTCGACCTCACCTCTAGCGGGCGATATCTCCTACAATGAGCAGTTCTTC. It specifies CASSSTSPLAGDISYNEQFF.

This clone was seen repeatedly, ten times or more. The CDR3 DNA reads TGTGCCAGCACCGGGGAAGTCGCCGGCTACGAGCAGTACTTC. This codes for CASTGEVAGYEQYF. The J gene is TRBJ2-7, the V gene TRBV7-9, with a tentative D call TRBD2 (5 bases). Germline V gene lookup returns CDR1 SEHNR and CDR2 FQNEAQ (reference sequence). Trimming shortened V by 7 bases and J by 3 bases, and 16 bases separated the two germline ends. This CDR3 has 14 residues.

There are many counts of this clone. The CDR3, as DNA: TGTGCCAGCAGTGTACGGAGGAACACTGAAGCTTTCTTT. Residues: CASSVRRNTEAFF. The chain employs TRBV2 and TRBJ1-1; D not resolved. CDR1 is SNHLY, CDR2 FYNNEI, per germline. There are 13 residues in the CDR3. V gave up 4 bases and J gave up 1 base, with 7 bases separating them.

This clone was recorded many times. The rearrangement joins TRBV27 to TRBJ2-1; 8 bases match TRBD2. V dropped 3 bases and J dropped 8; count of bases not matched to a gene: 3. This CDR3 contains 13 residues. Germline V gives CDR1 MNHEY, CDR2 SMNVEV (reference sequence). The CDR3 DNA is TGTGCCAGCAGTTTCCGGGAGGGGGATGAGCAGTTCTTC. It yields the protein CASSFREGDEQFF.

There are many counts of this clone. The V and J genes are TRBV11-2 and TRBJ2-2; a possible D gene is TRBD2 (7 bases). CDR1 is SGHAT and CDR2 is FQNNGV in the germline V gene. V was pared by 5 bases and J by 5 bases, with 15 bases between. The CDR3 is 15 amino acids. The CDR3 DNA reads TGTGCCAGCAGCCCCTTAAGGGGGGGAACCGGGGAGCTGTTTTTT. This codes for CASSPLRGGTGELFF.

This clone was seen many times. The J gene is TRBJ1-5, the V gene TRBV20-1, with TRBD1 as a possible D gene (6 bases). The V and J ends lost 8 bases and 6 bases respectively, with 11 bases between them. Per the germline V gene, CDR1 is DFQATT and CDR2 is SNEGSKA (reference sequence). This CDR3 has 11 residues. For the CDR3, the DNA is TGCAGTCCAGGGGCCGGTCAGCCCCAGCATTTT. Protein: CSPGAGQPQHF.

This clone was observed many times. V gene TRBV9 combines with J gene TRBJ2-7, with D possibly being TRBD2 (5 bases). This CDR3 is 16 amino acids long. The ends were cut back, 0 bases at V and 0 bases at J, with 13 bases in the middle. Germline-derived CDR1 and CDR2 are SGDLS and YYNGEE. CDR3 nucleotide sequence: TGTGCCAGCAGCGTAGGTCCGTGGGAGAGCTCCTACGAGCAGTACTTC. It encodes CASSVGPWESSYEQYF.

This clone was detected ten times or more. The chain combines TRBV27 with TRBJ1-4; the match to TRBD1 covers 9 bases. Germline CDR1 reads MNHEY; CDR2 reads SMNVEV (reference sequence). This CDR3 region has 15 residues. The junction had 6 bases not matched to a gene; V was cut back by 5 bases and J by 5 bases. The CDR3 protein is CASSPDGTGNEKLFF. As DNA, the CDR3 is TGTGCCAGCAGTCCCGACGGGACAGGGAATGAAAAACTGTTTTTT.

This clone appeared many times. The gene calls are TRBV7-8 and TRBJ2-7, with 8 bases identical to TRBD2. The V gene end was trimmed by 5 bases and the J gene end by 3 bases; junction bases not matched to a gene: 3. Germline values: CDR1 SGHVS, CDR2 FQNEAQ. This CDR3 is built from 13 residues. Here the CDR3 reads CASSPGLVYEQYF. The CDR3 region has the DNA TGTGCCAGCAGCCCGGGACTAGTCTACGAGCAGTACTTC. The full variable domain, in which reference TRBV7-8 and TRBJ2-7 provide the parts outside the CDR3, is GAGVSQSPRYKVAKRGQDVALRCDPISGHVSLFWYQQALGQGPEFLTYFQNEAQLDKSGLPSDRFFAERPEGSVSTLKIQRTQQEDSAVYLCASSPGLVYEQYFGPGTRLTVT.

This clone was detected many times. The chain recombines TRBV15 with TRBJ2-6, with 11 nucleotides matching TRBD1. Per the germline V gene, CDR1 is LNHNV and CDR2 is YYDKDF (reference sequence). This CDR3 has 17 residues. Unmatched junction bases numbered 3, after V lost 3 bases and J lost 2 bases. The CDR3 coding sequence is TGTGCCACCAGCAGGAGGACAGGGGGCCCTGGGGCCAACGTCCTGACTTTC. This sequence encodes CATSRRTGGPGANVLTF.

This clone was counted many times. The CDR3 nucleotides are TGCGCCAGCAGCCGACTAGCGGGAGAGCAGCCACACACAAGCGATGAGCAGTTCTTC. This sequence encodes CASSRLAGEQPHTSDEQFF. The rearrangement uses TRBV10-1 and TRBJ2-1, with 12 bases lining up with TRBD2. From germline, CDR1 is WNHNN and CDR2 SYGVQD (reference sequence). The CDR3 sequence is 19 residues long. The ends lost 6 bases at V and 8 bases at J; junction bases unmatched: 20.